The clone carrying this T cell receptor beta chain has ten or more counts. As yet, its antigen is unknown. This entry is derived from a study of T-cell memory formation after mild COVID-19. Turning to the study itself: Largely donor-specific TCR clusters were found. Study-wide results and caveats: Memory from before infection featured some responding clones, which suggests cross-reactive memory joined.

Germline CDR1 and CDR2: SGHRS and YFSETQ. Trimming took off 5 bases at V and 4 bases at J, with 16 bases between the two ends. The CDR3 totals 14 residues. TCRdb recomputed calls from the 5' RACE reads with MiXCR, one row per CDR3 protein. The sample gives around 530,000 distinct CDR3 sequences, roughly a fifth of which show up once; about 8.7% is in the top ten. The rearrangement links TRBV5-1 to TRBJ2-7, with unresolved D. What was sequenced was PBMCs or a T cell subset sorted from them (not recorded which). The TCR was taken from an adult woman who had mild COVID-19 (a few samples of this study predate the infection). Cell type and time point are not known. The CDR3 DNA reads TGCGCCAGCAGTGCCTTTGGCGAGCAATACGAGCAGTACTTC. Its protein is CASSAFGEQYEQYF.